There are a few counts of the clone carrying this TCR beta chain. The entry originates in a study of blood T cell repertoires in COVID-19. For the study at large: The United States, Italy and Spain provided the acute and convalescent COVID-19 samples.

The germline gives CDR1 SEHNR, CDR2 FQNEAQ (reference sequence). This CDR3 spans 15 amino acids. The J segment lost 3 bases and the V segment lost 6 bases, leaving 3 bases of the junction unmatched. Original data processing: Estimation of nucleated cell counts relied on the amplification of reference gene primers. Profiling relied on immunoSEQ multiplex PCR, and the TCRdb table lists in-frame clones only, not all of them. The D gene and trimming were derived from the DNA, and the V and J assignments and clone size from that table. The sample shows approximately 300,000 clones, 84% of them seen only once.

Input material: peripheral blood. The chain is built from TRBV7-9 and TRBJ2-2; 11 bases fit TRBD2. The TCR comes from a person aged 70 to 79 with COVID-19, enrolled during active disease. CDR3 in DNA: TGTGCCAGCAGTGATAGCGGGAGGGACACCGGGGAGCTGTTTTTT. Residues: CASSDSGRDTGELFF. Complete variable domain (other parts from reference TRBV7-9 and TRBJ2-2): DTGVSQNPRHKITKRGQNVTFRCDPISEHNRLYWYRQTLGQGPEFLTYFQNEAQLEKSRLLSDRFSAERPKGSFSTLEIQRTEQGDSAMYLCASSDSGRDTGELFFGEGSRLTVL.